The rows below give T cell receptor beta chains drawn from one sample of a study of post-analysis software for immune sequencing data. TCRdb ran MiXCR on the PCR reads and lists one entry per CDR3 protein. The table shows roughly 800,000 distinct CDR3 sequences, with just under 30% occurring only once. Input material: blood. Every receptor here comes from a girl under 18 with multiple sclerosis. Both conserved end residues are part of each CDR3.

j_call,v_call,cdr3_aa
-,TRBV5-1,CASSLDTGADGTQYF
TRBJ2-1,TRBV29-1,CSVRGRTYNEQFF
TRBJ2-3,TRBV7-2,CASSLVLWWELGTDTQYF
TRBJ2-7,TRBV12-3/TRBV12-4,CASRDKGEQYF
TRBJ1-1,TRBV27,CASSLHGGENTEAFF
TRBJ2-3,TRBV27,CAIRSGTDTQYF
TRBJ2-5,TRBV5-5,CASRLEPTGAQETQYF
-,TRBV7-2,CASIPGGGAGYNEQYF
TRBJ2-5,TRBV15,CATSRGGQVIETQYF
TRBJ1-4,TRBV10-3,CAISTGTDNEKLFF
TRBJ1-2,TRBV4-2,CASSQGTILDGYTF
TRBJ1-2,TRBV20-1,CSAKPHMVYGYTF
TRBJ1-2,TRBV4-1,CASSQGGYYGYTF
TRBJ2-5,TRBV7-9,CASNRGGGETQYF
TRBJ2-5,TRBV6-5,CASSEGRRGQETQYF
TRBJ2-7,TRBV27,CASRLTGSLREQYF
TRBJ1-2,TRBV20-1,CSARVTGDLGYTF
TRBJ2-5,TRBV20-1,CSAPQGAETQYF
TRBJ1-2,TRBV28,CASSLAGTVGAGYGYTF
TRBJ2-5,TRBV7-2,CASSPGTSQETQYF
TRBJ2-7,TRBV7-2,CASSFWDRGEYEQYF
TRBJ2-7,TRBV7-9,CASSLLGTYEQYF
TRBJ2-5,TRBV5-1,CASSLHAGTGVSQETQYF
TRBJ2-3,TRBV12-3/TRBV12-4,CASRQDAHTQYF
TRBJ2-1,TRBV28,CASSPSGSGYNEQFF
TRBJ1-6,TRBV27,CASRVQGPSPLHF
TRBJ1-1,TRBV14,CASSQDSWVVGNTEAFF
TRBJ2-5,TRBV6-6,CASKRGPTQETQYF